The present T cell receptor beta chain was sequenced within a study of blood T cell repertoires in COVID-19. Background on the study: Samples representing acute and convalescent COVID-19 were sourced from the United States, Italy and Spain.

Authors' processing steps: How many nucleated cells were present was estimated from reference gene primer amplification. The protocol was immunoSEQ multiplex PCR, while the TCRdb copy is restricted to in-frame clones and leaves out a portion. The V and J calls and clone size are taken from that table; D and trimming were inferred from the DNA. The sample shows 120,000 to 150,000 clones, about 85% of them seen only once. Losses at the gene ends were 0 bases for V and 10 bases for J; bases not matched to a gene: 7. Germline CDR1 is LGHDT and CDR2 is YNNKEL (reference sequence). CDR3 length: 16 amino acids.

The V call is TRBV3-1 (or the pseudogene TRBV3-2), the J call TRBJ2-1; 12 positions agree with TRBD2. This TCR derives from a human donor in a cohort sampled during active COVID-19. Sequencing was carried out using peripheral blood. Here the CDR3 reads CASSQDLLAGGGEQFF. CDR3 nucleotide sequence: TGTGCCAGCAGCCAAGATCTACTAGCGGGGGGTGGAGAGCAGTTCTTC.